The 3 T cell receptor beta chains given below trace back to one sample, sequenced in a study of T cells after yellow fever vaccination. MiXCR, applied by TCRdb to the 5' RACE reads, yields one record per CDR3 protein. This sample has 450,000 to 600,000 distinct CDR3 sequences, with 17% found just once. Sequenced here: PBMCs, sampled about 5 days after the first yellow fever vaccination. These receptors originate from a man younger than 30 who received the YFV17D yellow fever vaccine.

The rearrangement joins TRBV11-2 to TRBJ2-2; D could derive from TRBD1 or TRBD2 (5 bases each). V dropped 2 bases and J dropped 3 bases, with 13 bases sitting between them. Per germline, CDR1 SGHAT and CDR2 FQNNGV. This CDR3 comprises 16 residues. The CDR3 region has the DNA TGTGCCAGCAGCTTATTGGGGGTTCAGTACACCGGGGAGCTGTTTTTT. Its translation is CASSLLGVQYTGELFF.

In this sample, this clonotype turned up a few times. This chain uses TRBV6-1 with TRBJ2-7, with 9 bases fitting TRBD1. CDR1 and CDR2 from the germline V gene are MNHNS and SASEGT. V was pared by 5 bases and J by 4 bases, with 6 bases of the junction left unmatched. The CDR3 length is 14 residues. This CDR3 is CASSRTGAVYEQYV. The CDR3 DNA follows: TGTGCCAGCAGTCGGACAGGGGCCGTATACGAGCAGTACGTC.

This chain joins TRBV28 and TRBJ2-5; D tentatively reads TRBD1 or TRBD2 (6 bases each). V was pared by 8 bases and J by 7 bases, with 14 bases between. This CDR3 is built from 12 residues. Germline V gives CDR1 MDHEN, CDR2 SYDVKM. The CDR3 region is CASRTGAPTQYF. In DNA, the CDR3 is TGTGCCAGCCGAACGGGGGCCCCGACCCAGTACTTC.